One T cell receptor (beta chain) is described in this entry. Antigen specificity is unknown. The sample is drawn from a study of early T cells in non-severe SARS-CoV-2 infection. Study information: Sequencing input comprised bulk RNA from unsorted whole blood; chain pairing was not available.

Germline CDR1 is MNHEY and CDR2 is SVGEGT. The ends were cut back, 4 bases at V and 7 bases at J, with 9 bases in the middle. This CDR3 contains 12 residues. Individual cDNA molecules received unique molecular identifiers during library preparation. Using its own MiXCR run on the 5' RACE reads, TCRdb lists one record per CDR3 protein. Of more than 25,000 distinct CDR3 sequences in the sample, roughly 5.9% were seen once. Whole-study results and caveats: Matching results from VDJdb favored anti-spike CD8 responses, leaving private and CD4 specificities undetected.

The genes are TRBV6-2 or TRBV6-3 and TRBJ2-3; D is unresolved. The clonotype was recovered from an adult who was a healthcare worker with PCR-confirmed SARS-CoV-2 infection or an uninfected control (not recorded which). Material for sequencing was whole blood. The CDR3 protein is CASSSPRHTQYF. The CDR3, as DNA: TGTGCCAGCAGTTCACCAAGACATACGCAGTATTTT.